These 24 T cell receptor beta chains were all obtained from the same sample, sequenced in a study of cytomegalovirus exposure and HLA in healthy donors. The PCR had 60 Vbeta and 13 Jbeta primers. Assay: immunoSEQ multiplex PCR; the TCRdb copy retains only in-frame clones and omits some. Among about 160,000 clones listed, approximately 88% were seen once. The sequenced sample was PBMCs. The receptor source for this set is a woman aged 18-29 years in good health and CMV-seronegative.

The chain has TRBV4-2 and TRBJ2-5, with TRBD2 matching 9 bases. The germline V gene encodes CDR1 LGHNA and CDR2 YNFKEQ. The junction had 1 base not matched to a gene; V was cut back by 0 bases and J by 2 bases. This CDR3 has 15 amino acids. CDR3 coding DNA: TGTGCCAGCAGCCAAGATCTAGCGGGGCAAGAGACCCAGTACTTC. It translates to CASSQDLAGQETQYF.

The chain combines TRBV2 with TRBJ1-1; 9 bases are a match to TRBD1. The CDR3 consists of 13 residues. The J segment lost 4 bases and the V segment lost 7 bases, leaving 4 bases of the junction unmatched. Looked up from germline, CDR1 is SNHLY and CDR2 is FYNNEI. The CDR3 DNA follows: TGTGCCAGCAAAGGGACAGGGACCACTGAAGCTTTCTTT. Translated: CASKGTGTTEAFF. Using reference TRBV2 and TRBJ1-1 for the parts outside the CDR3, the full variable domain is EPEVTQTPSHQVTQMGQEVILRCVPISNHLYFYWYRQILGQKVEFLVSFYNNEISEKSEIFDDQFSVERPDGSNFTLKIRSTKLEDSAMYFCASKGTGTTEAFFGQGTRLTVV.

The DNA for the CDR3 is TGTGCCACCCAAACGCGGGGAACCCAGTACTTC. It codes for CATQTRGTQYF. The rearrangement joins TRBV2 to TRBJ2-5; TRBD2 might be the D (6 bases). Germline V gene data show CDR1 as SNHLY and CDR2 as FYNNEI. V gave up 10 bases and J gave up 8 bases, with 14 bases separating them. This CDR3 has 11 amino acids.

This clone was counted a few times. J is TRBJ2-5 and V is TRBV5-4; tentatively, D is TRBD2 (7 bases). Trimming pared 0 bases from V and 2 bases from J, leaving 14 bases between. Per the germline V gene, CDR1 is SGHNT and CDR2 is YYREEE (reference sequence). This CDR3 contains 16 residues. The CDR3 sequence: CASSLASRGQQETQYF. In DNA form, the CDR3 reads TGTGCCAGCAGCTTGGCGTCGCGGGGGCAACAAGAGACCCAGTACTTC.

The chain recombines TRBV30 with TRBJ2-7; 9 bases match TRBD1. Germline V lookup: CDR1 GTSNPN, CDR2 SVGIG (reference sequence). CDR3 size: 12 residues. With 5 bases clipped from V and 2 bases from J, the junction kept 1 base outside the gene matches. CDR3: CAWRTGAYEQYF. The CDR3 coding sequence is TGTGCCTGGCGGACAGGGGCCTACGAGCAGTACTTC. Full variable domain (missing parts from reference TRBV30 and TRBJ2-7): SQTIHQWPATLVQPVGSPLSLECTVEGTSNPNLYWYRQAAGRGLQLLFYSVGIGQISSEVPQNLSASRPQDRQFILSSKKLLLSDSGFYLCAWRTGAYEQYFGPGTRLTVT.

V gene TRBV7-3 combines with J gene TRBJ1-3; TRBD1 aligns across 9 bases. The CDR3 is 14 residues long. Germline V lookup: CDR1 SGHTA, CDR2 FQGTGA. Trimming at V came to 5 bases and at J to 7 bases, leaving 6 bases not matched to a gene. CDR3 in DNA: TGTGCCAGCAGCCTAGGACAGGGGCGGAACACCATATATTTT. It is translated as CASSLGQGRNTIYF. The full variable domain, rest sourced from reference TRBV7-3 and TRBJ1-3, is GAGVSQTPSNKVTEKGKYVELRCDPISGHTALYWYRQSLGQGPEFLIYFQGTGAADDSGLPNDRFFAVRPEGSVSTLKIQRTERGDSAVYLCASSLGQGRNTIYFGEGSWLTVV.

This clone was picked up one time. The V and J genes are TRBV7-2 and TRBJ2-7, with 7 bases fitting TRBD2. The CDR3 is 15 amino acids. J gave up 6 bases and V 5 bases, and 13 bases lay outside the gene matches. CDR1 SGHTA and CDR2 FQGNSA come from the germline V gene. The CDR3 DNA sequence: TGTGCCAGCAGCCTACTGGCGGGGGTATTCCTCGAGCAGTACTTC. Translated, it gives CASSLLAGVFLEQYF.

This clone was detected once. The chain recombines TRBV5-1 with TRBJ1-6; TRBD1 matches 7 bases. Looked up from germline, CDR1 is SGHRS and CDR2 is YFSETQ. V lost 5 bases, J lost 12 bases, and 11 bases stayed unmatched. The CDR3 loop spans 14 amino acids. For the CDR3, the DNA is TGCGCCAGCAGGCCCGGGACAGACCTCAGACCCCTCCACTTT. Translation gives CASRPGTDLRPLHF.

The chain is built from TRBV6-1 and TRBJ2-7; D may be TRBD1 (5 bases). The CDR3 is 15 amino acids. Trimming took off 4 bases at V and 0 bases at J, with 13 bases between the two ends. The germline V gene encodes CDR1 MNHNS and CDR2 SASEGT. CDR3 nucleotide sequence: TGTGCCAGCAGTGGGGGTGAAGGGGTCTCCTACGAGCAGTACTTC. Translation: CASSGGEGVSYEQYF.

This sequence joins TRBV19 and TRBJ2-3; TRBD1 aligns across 9 bases. The J segment lost 6 bases and the V segment lost 2 bases, leaving 6 bases of the junction unmatched. The CDR3 length is 15 residues. CDR1 is LNHDA, CDR2 SQIVND, per germline (reference sequence). CDR3 loop: CASSIRQGVKDTQYF. Here the CDR3 DNA reads TGTGCCAGTAGTATACGACAGGGGGTTAAGGATACGCAGTATTTT.

The gene calls are TRBV7-8 and TRBJ1-5, with 7 positions matching TRBD1. The CDR3 spans 20 residues. V shed 0 bases, J shed 0 bases, and the junction held 14 bases outside the gene matches. In germline, CDR1 is SGHVS, CDR2 FQNEAQ. CDR3 nucleotides: TGTGCCAGCAGCTTAGCGTTCCGACCGACAGGGACGTATAGCAATCAGCCCCAGCATTTT. It codes for CASSLAFRPTGTYSNQPQHF.

This rearrangement joins TRBV5-1 to TRBJ2-1, with TRBD1 matching over 12 bases. This CDR3 contains 14 residues. The trim removed 3 bases at V and 6 bases at J, leaving 1 base unmatched. Per the germline V gene, CDR1 is SGHRS and CDR2 is YFSETQ. The CDR3 is CASSSGQGANEQFF. For the CDR3, the DNA is TGCGCCAGCAGCTCGGGACAGGGGGCCAATGAGCAGTTCTTC.

The V and J genes are TRBV4-1 and TRBJ1-4; no reliable D call. V gave up 1 base and J gave up 0 bases, with 12 bases separating them. The CDR3 runs to 17 residues. In germline, CDR1 is MGHRA, CDR2 YSYEKL. This chain's CDR3 is CASSQVVLPATNEKLFF. The CDR3 DNA sequence: TGCGCCAGCAGCCAAGTCGTCCTTCCCGCAACTAATGAAAAACTGTTTTTT.

The rearrangement joins TRBV21-1 to TRBJ1-5; the D call TRBD1 from the table was never checked on the DNA. TRBV21-1 is a pseudogene. CDR3 length equals 15 residues. CDR3 residues: CASSKDRVGRQPQHF. CDR3 nucleotide sequence: TGTGCCAGCAGCAAAGACAGGGTAGGGCGCCAGCCCCAGCATTTT.

The chain has TRBV5-1 and TRBJ2-6; TRBD1 aligns across 7 bases. With V trimmed by 7 bases and J by 4 bases, 8 bases remained unmatched. Germline V gene sequence: CDR1 SGHRS, CDR2 YFSETQ. The CDR3 is made up of 15 amino acids. For the CDR3, the DNA is TGCGCCAGCGGGGACGACAGGGCGGGGGCCAACGTCCTGACTTTC. This sequence encodes CASGDDRAGANVLTF.

The V gene is TRBV29-1, the J gene TRBJ2-5, with D perhaps TRBD2 (6 bases). CDR3 length: 14 residues. CDR1 and CDR2 (germline): SQVTM, ANQGSEA. Deletions cut 4 bases from V and 1 base from J, with 13 bases between. The CDR3 loop is CSVASPSAQETQYF. The CDR3 DNA follows: TGCAGCGTTGCGAGTCCTAGCGCCCAAGAGACCCAGTACTTC.

This clone was seen a handful of times. The rearrangement uses TRBV6-5 and TRBJ1-4; possibly TRBD1 for D (5 bases). Between the trimmed V and J ends, which lost 2 bases and 4 bases, there was a span of 5 bases. Germline V gene sequence: CDR1 MNHEY, CDR2 SVGAGI. This CDR3 is 13 amino acids long. The CDR3 DNA reads as TGTGCCAGCAGTTACGACAGTAATGAAAAACTGTTTTTT. Its translation is CASSYDSNEKLFF.

The chain recombines TRBV9 with TRBJ1-2; tentatively, D is TRBD1 (6 bases). V shed 0 bases and J shed 3 bases, with 15 bases lying between them. Germline lookup yields CDR1 SGDLS and CDR2 YYNGEE. The CDR3 is made up of 16 amino acids. The DNA for the CDR3 is TGTGCCAGCAGCGTAGGGGGAGGGGGACTCGACTATGGCTACACCTTC. Protein sequence: CASSVGGGGLDYGYTF.

The CDR3 bases are TGCGCCAGCAGTGAGAGCGGGGGGGACACCTACGAGCAGTACTTC. Its protein is CASSESGGDTYEQYF. The V call is TRBV10-2, the J call TRBJ2-7; 10 bases are shared with TRBD2. The junction had 3 bases not matched to a gene; V was cut back by 2 bases and J by 2 bases. The CDR3 runs to 15 residues. The germline CDR1 and CDR2 sequences are WSHSY and SAAADI.

This chain links TRBV11-3 with TRBJ2-2; D may be TRBD2 (5 bases). Germline CDR1 is SGHNT and CDR2 is YENEEA. The V end lost 0 bases, the J end lost 1 base, and 6 bases lay between the germline ends. The CDR3 has 15 amino acids. CDR3 in DNA: TGTGCCAGCAGCTTAGACGGGATGAACACCGGGGAGCTGTTTTTT. It codes for CASSLDGMNTGELFF. The complete variable domain, with remaining parts taken from reference TRBV11-3 and TRBJ2-2, reads EAGVVQSPRYKIIEKKQPVAFWCNPISGHNTLYWYLQNLGQGPELLIRYENEEAVDDSQLPKDRFSAERLKGVDSTLKIQPAELGDSAVYLCASSLDGMNTGELFFGEGSRLTVL.

The sample holds one count of this clone. This chain connects TRBV6-5 to TRBJ1-6; TRBD1 agrees at 10 bases. V was pared by 3 bases and J by 7 bases, with 3 bases of the junction left unmatched. The CDR3 is 15 amino acids. In germline, CDR1 is MNHEY, CDR2 SVGAGI. Here the CDR3 reads CASSYGTGVNSPLHF. CDR3 sequence (DNA): TGTGCCAGCAGTTATGGGACAGGGGTAAATTCACCCCTCCACTTT.

This clone occurred once. The CDR3 loop reads CASSAGQGTDTQYF. The CDR3 DNA reads as TGTGCCAGCAGCGCGGGACAGGGGACAGATACGCAGTATTTT. This sequence joins TRBV9 and TRBJ2-3; 10 bases agree with TRBD1. Losses at the gene ends were 3 bases for V and 3 bases for J; bases not matched to a gene: 1. Germline V gene sequence: CDR1 SGDLS, CDR2 YYNGEE. The CDR3 is made up of 14 amino acids.

The rearrangement uses TRBV2 and TRBJ2-7; 7 bases are a match to TRBD1. Germline CDR1 and CDR2: SNHLY and FYNNEI. V gave up 5 bases and J gave up 4 bases; unmatched junction bases: 11. There are 15 residues in the CDR3. CDR3 sequence (DNA): TGTGCCAGCAGTAAGCCCTCGACAGGGAAGTACGAGCAGTACTTC. Protein product: CASSKPSTGKYEQYF.

This chain uses TRBV6-5 with TRBJ2-1, with D maybe TRBD1 (5 bases). Deletions cut 4 bases from V and 7 bases from J, with 11 bases between. Per germline, CDR1 MNHEY and CDR2 SVGAGI. The CDR3 extends over 13 amino acids. In DNA, the CDR3 is TGTGCCAGCAGTTTTCGACAGTTAAATGAGCAGTTCTTC. Residues: CASSFRQLNEQFF.